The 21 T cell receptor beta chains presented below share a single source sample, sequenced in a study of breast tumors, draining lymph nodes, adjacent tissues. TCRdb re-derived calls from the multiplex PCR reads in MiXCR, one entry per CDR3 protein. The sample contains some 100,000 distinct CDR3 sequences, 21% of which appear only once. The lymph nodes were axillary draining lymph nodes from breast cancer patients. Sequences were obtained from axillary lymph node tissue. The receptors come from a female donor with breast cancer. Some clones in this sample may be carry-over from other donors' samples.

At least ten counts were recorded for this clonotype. The CDR3 bases are TGTGCCAGCAGTCCCCGACCGATCAATAATTCACCCCTCCACTTT. The encoded protein is CASSPRPINNSPLHF. The V gene is TRBV27, the J gene TRBJ1-6; no clear D gene. CDR1 is MNHEY, CDR2 SMNVEV, per germline (reference sequence). The germline V and J ends were trimmed by 5 bases and 5 bases, with 13 bases remaining between them. The CDR3 contains 15 residues.

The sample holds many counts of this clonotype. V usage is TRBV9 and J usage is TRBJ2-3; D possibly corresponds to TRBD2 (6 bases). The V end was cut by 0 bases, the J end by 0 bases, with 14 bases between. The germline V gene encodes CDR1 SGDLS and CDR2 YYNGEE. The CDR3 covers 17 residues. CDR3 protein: CASSVGGTGGSTDTQYF. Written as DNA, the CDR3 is TGTGCCAGCAGCGTAGGCGGGACTGGTGGTAGCACAGATACGCAGTATTTT.

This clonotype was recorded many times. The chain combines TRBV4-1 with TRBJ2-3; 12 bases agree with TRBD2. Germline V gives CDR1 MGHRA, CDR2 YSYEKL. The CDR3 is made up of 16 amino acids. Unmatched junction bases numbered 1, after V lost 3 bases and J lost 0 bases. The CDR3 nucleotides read TGCGCCAGCAGCCAGGGGACTAGCGGGAGCACAGATACGCAGTATTTT. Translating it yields CASSQGTSGSTDTQYF.

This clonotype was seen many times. CDR3 nucleotide sequence: TGTGCCAGCAGCCAGGGGACTAGCGGGGGGGCCGAGGAGACCCAGTACTTC. This encodes CASSQGTSGGAEETQYF. The gene calls are TRBV9 and TRBJ2-5, with 16 bases lining up with TRBD2. Germline V lookup: CDR1 SGDLS, CDR2 YYNGEE. The trim removed 4 bases at V and 5 bases at J, leaving 8 bases unmatched. This CDR3 spans 17 amino acids.

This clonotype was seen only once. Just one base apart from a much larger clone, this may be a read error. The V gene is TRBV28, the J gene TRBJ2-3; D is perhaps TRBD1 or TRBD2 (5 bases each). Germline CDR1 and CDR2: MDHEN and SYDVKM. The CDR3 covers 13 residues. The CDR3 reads CTSSPGRTDTQYF. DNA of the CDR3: TGTACCAGCAGTCCGGGACGTACAGATACGCAGTATTTT.

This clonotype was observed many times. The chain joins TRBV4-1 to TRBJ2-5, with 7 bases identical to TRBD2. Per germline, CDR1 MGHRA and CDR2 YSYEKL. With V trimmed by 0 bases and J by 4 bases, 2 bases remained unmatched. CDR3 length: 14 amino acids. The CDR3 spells CASSQDLAGETQYF. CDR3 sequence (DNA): TGCGCCAGCAGCCAAGATTTAGCGGGAGAGACCCAGTACTTC.

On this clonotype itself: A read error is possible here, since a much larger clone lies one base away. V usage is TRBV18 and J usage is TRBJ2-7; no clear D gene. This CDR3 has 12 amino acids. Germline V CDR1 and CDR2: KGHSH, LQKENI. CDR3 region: CASSYVSYGQYF. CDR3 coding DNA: TGTGCCAGCTCCTACGTATCCTACGGGCAGTACTTC.

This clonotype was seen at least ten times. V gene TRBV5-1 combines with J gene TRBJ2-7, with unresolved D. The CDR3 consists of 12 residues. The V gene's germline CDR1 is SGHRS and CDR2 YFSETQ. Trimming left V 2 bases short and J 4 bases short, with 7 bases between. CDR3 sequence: CASSFLGYEQYF. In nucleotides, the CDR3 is TGCGCCAGCAGCTTTTTAGGTTACGAGCAGTACTTC.

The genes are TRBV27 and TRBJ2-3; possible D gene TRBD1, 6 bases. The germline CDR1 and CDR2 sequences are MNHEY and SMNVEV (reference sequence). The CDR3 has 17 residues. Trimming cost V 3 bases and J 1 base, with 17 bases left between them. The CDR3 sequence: CASSFGTFMRGTDTQYF. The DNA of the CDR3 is TGTGCCAGCAGTTTCGGGACATTCATGCGGGGCACAGATACGCAGTATTTT.

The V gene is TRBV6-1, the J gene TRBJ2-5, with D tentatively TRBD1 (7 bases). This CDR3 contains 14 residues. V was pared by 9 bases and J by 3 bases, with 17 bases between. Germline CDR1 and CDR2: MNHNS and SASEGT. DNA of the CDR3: TGTGCCAGTTACCAGGGGGGAGGTAAAGAGACCCAGTACTTC. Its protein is CASYQGGGKETQYF.

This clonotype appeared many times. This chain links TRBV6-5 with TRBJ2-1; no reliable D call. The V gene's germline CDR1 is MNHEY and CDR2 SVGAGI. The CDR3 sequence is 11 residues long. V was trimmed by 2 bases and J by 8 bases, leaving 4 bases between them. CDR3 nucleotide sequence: TGTGCCAGCAGTTACGGTCATGAGCAGTTCTTC. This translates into CASSYGHEQFF.

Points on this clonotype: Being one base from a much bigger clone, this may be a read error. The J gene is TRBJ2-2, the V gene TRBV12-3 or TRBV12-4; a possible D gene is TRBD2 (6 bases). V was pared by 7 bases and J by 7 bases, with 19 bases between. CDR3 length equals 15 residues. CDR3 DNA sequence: TGTGCCAGCACCCCCTCGGCGGGGCATAGCGGGGAGCTGTTTTTT. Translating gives CASTPSAGHSGELFF.

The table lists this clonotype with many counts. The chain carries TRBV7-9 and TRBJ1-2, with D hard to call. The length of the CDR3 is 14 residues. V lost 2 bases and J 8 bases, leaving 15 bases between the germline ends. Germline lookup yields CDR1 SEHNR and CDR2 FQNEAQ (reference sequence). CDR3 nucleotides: TGTGCCAGCAGCTTATTACCGAATCCGGGGGGCTACACCTTC. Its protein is CASSLLPNPGGYTF.

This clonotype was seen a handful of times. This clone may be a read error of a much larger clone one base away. Here the CDR3 DNA reads TGTGCCAGCAGCGTTGACCTCTCCTACAAGCAGTACTTC. As protein: CASSVDLSYKQYF. The chain recombines TRBV9 with TRBJ2-7; D is undetermined. From germline, CDR1 is SGDLS and CDR2 YYNGEE. CDR3 length: 13 residues.

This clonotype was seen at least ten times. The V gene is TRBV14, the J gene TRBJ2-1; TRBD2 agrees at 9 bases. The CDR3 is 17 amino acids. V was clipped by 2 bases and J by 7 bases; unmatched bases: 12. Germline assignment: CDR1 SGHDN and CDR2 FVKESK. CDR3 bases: TGTGCCAGCAGCCAAAGCCGATGGGGGCTAGCGGGGAATGAGCAGTTCTTC. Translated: CASSQSRWGLAGNEQFF.

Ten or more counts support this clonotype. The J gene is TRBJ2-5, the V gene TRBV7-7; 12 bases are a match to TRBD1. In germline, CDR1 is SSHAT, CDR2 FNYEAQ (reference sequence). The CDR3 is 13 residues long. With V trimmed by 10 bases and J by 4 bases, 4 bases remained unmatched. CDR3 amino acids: CATGTGGGETQYF. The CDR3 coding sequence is TGTGCCACGGGGACAGGGGGCGGAGAGACCCAGTACTTC.

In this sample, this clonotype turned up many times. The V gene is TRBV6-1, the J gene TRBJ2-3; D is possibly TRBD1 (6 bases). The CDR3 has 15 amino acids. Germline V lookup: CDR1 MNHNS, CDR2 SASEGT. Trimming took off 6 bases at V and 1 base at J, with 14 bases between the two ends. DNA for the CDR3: TGTGCCAGCAGGTTATACAGGGCCCGCACAGATACGCAGTATTTT. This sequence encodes CASRLYRARTDTQYF.

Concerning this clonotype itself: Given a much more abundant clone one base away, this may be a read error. CDR3 coding DNA: TGTGCCAGCAGCTACGGGGCGGGACAAGTATATAGCTACACCTTC. Protein: CASSYGAGQVYSYTF. The chain links TRBV5-8 to TRBJ1-2, with a possible D match to TRBD1 (6 bases). CDR3 length equals 15 residues. Trimming removed 3 bases from V and 9 bases from J, with 21 bases in between. The V gene's germline CDR1 is SGHTS and CDR2 YDEGEE. The whole variable domain, remainder taken from reference TRBV5-8 and TRBJ1-2, is EAGVTQSPTHLIKTRGQQATLRCSPISGHTSVYWYQQALGLGLQFLLWYDEGEERNRGNFPPRFSGRQFPNYSSELNVNALELEDSALYLCASSYGAGQVYSYTFGSGTRLTVV.

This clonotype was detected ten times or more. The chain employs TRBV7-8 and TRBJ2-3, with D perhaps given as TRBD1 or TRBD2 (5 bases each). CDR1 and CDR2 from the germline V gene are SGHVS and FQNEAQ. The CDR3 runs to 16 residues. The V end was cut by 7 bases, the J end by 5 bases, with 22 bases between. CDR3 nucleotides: TGTGCCAGCACCCCGGGGCGAGGTTTGGTGGGAGATACGCAGTATTTT. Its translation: CASTPGRGLVGDTQYF. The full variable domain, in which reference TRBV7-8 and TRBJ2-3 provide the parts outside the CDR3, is GAGVSQSPRYKVAKRGQDVALRCDPISGHVSLFWYQQALGQGPEFLTYFQNEAQLDKSGLPSDRFFAERPEGSVSTLKIQRTQQEDSAVYLCASTPGRGLVGDTQYFGPGTRLTVL.

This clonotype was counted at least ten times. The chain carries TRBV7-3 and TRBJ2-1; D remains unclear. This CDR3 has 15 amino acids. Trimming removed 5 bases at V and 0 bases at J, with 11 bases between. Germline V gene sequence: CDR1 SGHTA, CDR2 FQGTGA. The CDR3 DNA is TGTGCCAGCAGCCTAGACTGGGGCTCCTACAATGAGCAGTTCTTC. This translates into CASSLDWGSYNEQFF.

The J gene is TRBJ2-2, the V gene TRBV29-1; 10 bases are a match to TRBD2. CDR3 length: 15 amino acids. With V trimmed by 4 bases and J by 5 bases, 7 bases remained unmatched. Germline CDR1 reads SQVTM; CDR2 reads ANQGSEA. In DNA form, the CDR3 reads TGCAGCGTTGCTAGCGGGAGTGTTTGGACCGGGGAGCTGTTTTTT. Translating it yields CSVASGSVWTGELFF.